These T cell receptor beta chains were read from a single sample in a study of cytotoxic CD8 clonotypes in ibrutinib-treated CLL. The assay was immunoSEQ multiplex PCR, and TCRdb's table has in-frame clones only and misses some. Of 150,000 to 200,000 clones listed, around nine tenths are singletons. The specimen was PBMCs, collected at disease progression, from a patient treated with ibrutinib. These TCRs come from a human donor with chronic lymphocytic leukemia. Each CDR3 is given with its conserved first and last residue. The D gene is left open where the match is weak. A row's size may be missing; if present it is once, few, many or a size class.

v_gene	d_gene	j_gene	abundance	CDR3aa	CDR3nt
TRBV5-1	TRBD2	TRBJ2-5	-	CASSSGGYQETQYF	TGCGCCAGCAGCTCGGGGGGGTACCAAGAGACCCAGTACTTC
TRBV4-3	-	TRBJ2-5	once	CASSQDLPQKETQYF	TGCGCCAGCAGCCAAGATCTACCCCAGAAAGAGACCCAGTACTTC
TRBV5-1	TRBD1	TRBJ1-1	-	CASSQRQGPMNTEAFF	TGCGCCAGCAGCCAACGACAGGGCCCCATGAACACTGAAGCTTTCTTT
TRBV12-5	TRBD1	TRBJ1-5	-	CASGLETKDRGIRGSNQPQHF	TGTGCTAGTGGTTTGGAAACAAAGGACAGGGGGATCCGCGGGAGCAATCAGCCCCAGCATTTT
TRBV6-5	-	TRBJ1-2	-	CASREPGDALYGYTF	TGTGCCAGCAGGGAACCGGGAGACGCACTCTATGGCTACACCTTC
TRBV7-3	TRBD1	TRBJ2-3	-	CASSSGQGPDTQYF	TGTGCCAGCAGCTCCGGACAGGGACCAGATACGCAGTATTTT
TRBV11-1	TRBD2	TRBJ2-1	-	CASSFHGRSNEQFF	TGTGCCAGCAGCTTTCACGGGAGGAGTAATGAGCAGTTCTTC
TRBV29-1	-	TRBJ2-3	-	CSVPLSHRDTQYF	TGCAGCGTCCCTTTGAGTCACAGAGATACGCAGTATTTT
TRBV9	TRBD1	TRBJ1-1	-	CASSVAEDRGVSGNTEAFF	TGTGCCAGCAGCGTAGCTGAGGACAGGGGGGTTTCAGGGAACACTGAAGCTTTCTTT
TRBV5-8	-	TRBJ2-7	-	CASSPGAYEQYF	TGTGCCAGCAGCCCGGGAGCTTACGAGCAGTACTTC
TRBV12-5	TRBD2	TRBJ2-5	-	CASGLDPLAGVGETQYF	TGTGCTAGTGGTTTGGACCCCTTAGCGGGAGTCGGGGAGACCCAGTACTTC
TRBV12-5	TRBD1	TRBJ2-2	-	CASGWWTGGRTGELFF	TGTGCTAGTGGTTGGTGGACAGGGGGCCGCACCGGGGAGCTGTTTTTT
TRBV19	-	TRBJ1-5	-	CASRGLSGQPQHF	TGTGCCAGTAGGGGCCTCTCAGGTCAGCCCCAGCATTTT
TRBV7-3	TRBD2	TRBJ2-7	-	CASSATSGRSYEQYF	TGTGCCAGCAGCGCTACTAGCGGGAGATCCTACGAGCAGTACTTC
TRBV15	TRBD2	TRBJ2-1	-	CATSRDTSGSNEQFF	TGTGCCACCAGCAGAGATACTAGCGGGAGTAATGAGCAGTTCTTC
TRBV28	-	TRBJ1-5	-	CASSGRRVDNQPQHF	TGTGCCAGCAGTGGGAGGAGGGTTGATAATCAGCCCCAGCATTTT
TRBV6-5	-	TRBJ2-1	-	CASSKIALSYNEQFF	TGTGCCAGCAGCAAAATAGCGCTTTCCTACAATGAGCAGTTCTTC
TRBV7-8	-	TRBJ1-2	once	CASSFRTDYGYTF	TGTGCCAGCAGCTTTAGGACAGACTATGGCTACACCTTC
TRBV6-1	-	TRBJ2-7	-	CASGQYEQYF	TGTGCCAGCGGGCAATACGAGCAGTACTTC
TRBV28	-	TRBJ1-2	-	CASSLAGNYGYTF	TGTGCCAGCAGTTTAGCAGGAAACTATGGCTACACCTTC
TRBV19	-	TRBJ2-7	once	CASSIGLRAGEQYF	TGTGCCAGTAGTATCGGACTCCGTGCGGGGGAGCAGTACTTC
TRBV19	-	TRBJ2-3	-	CASSIGPVARKRTDTQYF	TGTGCCAGTAGTATAGGGCCGGTAGCCCGTAAGAGGACAGATACGCAGTATTTT
TRBV6-5	-	TRBJ1-1	-	CASSLSTNTEAFF	TGTGCCAGCAGTCTTTCAACTAACACTGAAGCTTTCTTT
TRBV4-1	TRBD2	TRBJ2-1	-	CASSPTSGRGSYNEQFF	TGCGCCAGCAGCCCTACTAGCGGGAGGGGCTCCTACAATGAGCAGTTCTTC
TRBV19	-	TRBJ1-2	-	CASSDGGFYGYTF	TGTGCCAGTAGTGACGGGGGCTTCTATGGCTACACCTTC
TRBV12-5	-	TRBJ1-1	-	CASGLRTVMNTEAFF	TGTGCTAGTGGTTTGCGGACAGTAATGAACACTGAAGCTTTCTTT
TRBV14	TRBD2	TRBJ2-3	-	CASKRLAASTDTLYF	TGTGCCAGCAAAAGACTAGCGGCTAGCACAGATACGCTGTATTTT
TRBV9	-	TRBJ2-1	-	CASSVGTQAYNEQFF	TGTGCCAGCAGCGTCGGGACGCAGGCTTACAATGAGCAGTTCTTC
TRBV7-2	TRBD2	TRBJ2-7	-	CASSRDYLYEQYF	TGTGCCAGCAGCAGGGACTATTTGTACGAGCAGTACTTC
TRBV7-9	TRBD1	TRBJ1-5	-	CASSSDREVQPQHF	TGTGCCAGCAGCTCGGACAGGGAGGTTCAGCCCCAGCATTTT
TRBV5-1	TRBD1	TRBJ1-4	-	CASSEQGDGVEKLFF	TGCGCCAGCAGCGAACAGGGGGACGGTGTTGAAAAACTGTTTTTT
TRBV18	-	TRBJ2-5	-	CASSPSTSTSQYF	TGTGCCAGCTCACCAAGCACCAGTACGTCCCAGTACTTC
TRBV28	-	TRBJ1-2	-	CASSSLRGGYTF	TGTGCCAGCAGTAGTCTCAGGGGTGGCTACACCTTC
TRBV7-2	-	TRBJ2-1	-	CASSLGQASYNEQFF	TGTGCCAGCAGCTTAGGGCAGGCCTCCTACAATGAGCAGTTCTTC
TRBV6-1	-	TRBJ1-4	-	CASSEALGGFNEKLFF	TGTGCCAGCAGTGAAGCGCTTGGGGGGTTTAATGAAAAACTGTTTTTT
TRBV6-5	-	TRBJ2-7	-	CASSSWGGSPGEQYF	TGTGCCAGCAGTTCCTGGGGCGGGTCTCCCGGCGAGCAGTACTTC
TRBV7-6	-	TRBJ2-7	-	CASSFGAYEQYF	TGTGCCAGCAGCTTCGGAGCCTACGAGCAGTACTTC
TRBV4-3	-	TRBJ2-3	-	CASSQGDSTDTQYF	TGCGCCAGCAGCCAAGGGGACAGCACAGATACGCAGTATTTT
TRBV9	-	TRBJ2-1	-	CASSVDPSSYNEQFF	TGTGCCAGCAGCGTAGACCCAAGCTCCTACAATGAGCAGTTCTTC
TRBV30	TRBD2	TRBJ2-1	-	CAWSGRVLAGGPGSYNEQFF	TGTGCCTGGAGTGGACGAGTACTAGCGGGAGGGCCGGGATCCTACAATGAGCAGTTCTTC
TRBV6-4	TRBD1	TRBJ1-1	-	CASSALGTGTTEAFF	TGTGCCAGCAGTGCCCTTGGGACAGGCACCACTGAAGCTTTCTTT
TRBV11-3	-	TRBJ1-1	-	CASTEGRNTEAFF	TGTGCCAGCACCGAGGGTCGGAACACTGAAGCTTTCTTT
TRBV29-1	TRBD1	TRBJ2-2	-	CSVEWVDRGNTGELFF	TGCAGCGTTGAATGGGTAGACAGGGGGAACACCGGGGAGCTGTTTTTT
TRBV19	TRBD1	TRBJ1-2	-	CASKTGTGRYGYTF	TGTGCCAGTAAAACCGGGACAGGGAGATATGGCTACACCTTC
TRBV6-5	-	TRBJ1-2	once	CASRQDRFNYGYTF	TGTGCCAGCAGACAAGACAGGTTCAACTATGGCTACACCTTC
TRBV9	-	TRBJ1-3	few	CASSVGRDSGNTIYF	TGTGCCAGCAGCGTAGGACGAGACTCTGGAAACACCATATATTTT
TRBV11-3	TRBD1	TRBJ2-5	-	CASSSRQGSETQYF	TGTGCCAGCAGTTCCAGACAGGGGTCGGAGACCCAGTACTTC
TRBV27	TRBD1	TRBJ1-5	-	CASRSGQGVGQPQHF	TGTGCCAGCAGGTCCGGACAGGGGGTTGGTCAGCCCCAGCATTTT
TRBV13	-	TRBJ2-4	once	CASSPEVIAATSLAKNIQYF	TGTGCCAGCAGCCCCGAGGTTATAGCGGCCACGTCTCTAGCCAAAAACATTCAGTACTTC
TRBV5-1	-	TRBJ2-2	-	CASSLSVRRNTGELFF	TGCGCCAGCAGCTTGTCTGTTCGGCGAAACACCGGGGAGCTGTTTTTT
TRBV27	TRBD2	TRBJ2-1	-	CASSLSPRGAGGDNEQFF	TGTGCCAGCAGTTTATCCCCGAGGGGAGCGGGAGGGGACAATGAGCAGTTCTTC
TRBV11-3	-	TRBJ2-3	-	CASSTRVGSQYF	TGTGCCAGCAGCACTAGGGTTGGGTCGCAGTATTTT
TRBV2	-	TRBJ2-1	-	CARKTVSKDNEQFF	TGTGCCCGCAAGACAGTCAGCAAAGACAATGAGCAGTTCTTC
TRBV11-3	-	TRBJ2-7	-	CASRYRSGEQYF	TGTGCCAGCAGGTATAGGTCGGGGGAGCAGTACTTC
TRBV28	TRBD1	TRBJ2-1	-	CASSSAGTEKYNEQFF	TGTGCCAGCAGTTCCGCCGGGACAGAGAAATACAATGAGCAGTTCTTC
TRBV28	-	TRBJ2-1	-	CASSSPRRGYNNEQFF	TGTGCCAGCAGTTCCCCTCGGCGGGGATATAACAATGAGCAGTTCTTC
TRBV7-9	TRBD1	TRBJ2-7	-	CASSPMGQGRLEQYF	TGTGCCAGCAGCCCCATGGGACAGGGGCGTCTCGAGCAGTACTTC
TRBV5-6	-	TRBJ1-1	-	CASSLELTNTEAFF	TGTGCCAGCAGCTTGGAACTAACAAACACTGAAGCTTTCTTT
TRBV18	-	TRBJ1-4	-	CASSPQAGFDEKLFF	TGTGCCAGCTCACCACAGGCCGGGTTTGATGAAAAACTGTTTTTT